Listed below are T cell receptor beta chains from one sample, sequenced in a study of Tregs in tolerant kidney transplant recipients. Produced via immunoSEQ multiplex PCR; TCRdb's table is partial and in-frame only. Altogether 55,000 to 75,000 clones are present, more than 75% being singletons, with the ten largest covering under 4.5%. The sequences come from CD4+ T cells from blood (PBMCs), collected 6 months after the transplant. The origin of the receptors is a human patient who received a combined kidney and bone marrow transplant. T cells may partly derive from the graft donor. CDR3s include the opening cysteine and the closing phenylalanine or tryptophan.

V gene,J gene,CDR3 protein
TRBV19,TRBJ1-1,CASSADRENLQSTEAFF
TRBV11-2,TRBJ1-6,CASSFTGYSPLHF
TRBV7-2,TRBJ2-3,CASRQIAGGVDTQYF
TRBV4-2,TRBJ2-2,CASSQDVAGGSTGELFF
TRBV27,TRBJ2-5,CASSLSYTSGGPKSIGTQYF
TRBV20-1,TRBJ1-4,CSANGNEKLFF
TRBV11-1,TRBJ2-2,CASSLWREGTGELFF
TRBV9,TRBJ1-1,CASSVSPNTEAFF
TRBV29-1,TRBJ1-1,CSVESDRAFF
TRBV4-2,TRBJ2-5,CASSQEGLAGGRGETQYF
TRBV6-4,TRBJ2-5,CASSRGRGETQYF
TRBV7-2,TRBJ1-4,CASSLVGFRGGEKLFF
TRBV10-3,TRBJ2-3,CAISRAQGGTSGSLSTDTQYF
TRBV11-3,TRBJ1-1,CASRTGTGNTEAFF
TRBV15,TRBJ1-5,CATSTGRGRSGAQHF
TRBV7-9,TRBJ1-2,CASSITGFYGYTF
TRBV7-2,TRBJ1-4,CASSLELLNEKLFF
TRBV29-1,TRBJ2-5,CSVVNSPLNQETQYF
TRBV19,NA,CASSIRAFYEQYF
TRBV14,TRBJ2-5,CASSQDSSGVGEQYF
TRBV6-4,TRBJ2-5,CASSETGTGQETQYF
TRBV7-2,TRBJ1-2,CASSLAPREGVVYGYTF
TRBV11-2,TRBJ1-2,CASSFTDRGYGYTF
TRBV29-1,TRBJ2-1,CSVPIAGGRDNEQFF
TRBV9,TRBJ2-7,CASSVVTETYEQYF
TRBV9,TRBJ1-3,CASSPMKTGSLNTIYF
TRBV5-1,TRBJ1-4,CASSLGQGTNEKLFF
TRBV6-1,TRBJ1-6,CASSRDRESPLHF
TRBV25-1,TRBJ2-5,CASSEYLLGLAGQETQYF